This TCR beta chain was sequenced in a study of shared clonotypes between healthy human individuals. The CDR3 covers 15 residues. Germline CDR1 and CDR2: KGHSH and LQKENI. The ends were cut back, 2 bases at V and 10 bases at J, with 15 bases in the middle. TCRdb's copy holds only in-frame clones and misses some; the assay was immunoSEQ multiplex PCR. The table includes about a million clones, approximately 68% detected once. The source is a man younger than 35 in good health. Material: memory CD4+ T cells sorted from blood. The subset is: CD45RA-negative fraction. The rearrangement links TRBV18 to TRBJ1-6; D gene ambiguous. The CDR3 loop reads CASSPSGDLRSPLHF. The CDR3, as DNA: TGTGCCAGCTCACCATCTGGGGATTTGAGGTCACCCCTCCACTTT.